The text below deals with one T cell receptor (beta chain). V shed 2 bases and J 3 bases; nucleotides not matched to a gene: 8. CDR1 and CDR2 from the germline V gene are LNHNV and YYDKDF (reference sequence). This CDR3 has 17 residues. The data are from a study of CD8 T cells in Susac syndrome. Random hexamers were used to reverse transcribe the RNA input (0.5 to 1 ug). Multiplex PCR with immunoSEQ amplified the TCR beta CDR3 across 54 Vbeta and 13 Jbeta. From the immunoSEQ multiplex PCR reads, TCRdb called clonotypes with MiXCR, one entry per CDR3 protein. This sample has hundreds of thousands of distinct CDR3 sequences; approximately 95% occur once, and the top ten carry about 0.08%. Included as multiple sclerosis controls were treatment-naive patients who had stable or active relapsing-remitting disease. TEMRA cells were enriched by FACS, and CD4+ and CD8+ T cells were negatively isolated.

Sequencing was done on a sample of CD4+ T cells from PBMCs. The chain links TRBV15 to TRBJ1-5; 9 nucleotides align to TRBD1. This TCR was sampled from a human donor with multiple sclerosis. CDR3 sequence reads: CATSRRGTGRYNQPQHF. In DNA form, the CDR3 reads TGTGCCACCAGCAGACGTGGGACAGGGAGGTACAATCAGCCCCAGCATTTT.